The sequence of this T cell receptor (beta chain) was determined in a study of glioma-infiltrating T cells after dendritic cell vaccination. Looking at the study overall: Dendritic cell vaccination trial patients had either newly diagnosed or recurrent glioblastoma.

TCRB CDR3 was amplified from 2 ug genomic DNA or less. The table came from immunoSEQ multiplex PCR; TCRdb's copy has only in-frame clones and leaves some out. The sample shows fewer than 50,000 clones, 85% of them seen only once. The V segment lost 4 bases and the J segment 1 base; nucleotides outside the gene matches: 5. This CDR3 contains 14 residues. The V gene's germline CDR1 is SGHRS and CDR2 YFSETQ. The sequence was obtained from a human donor with glioblastoma. Sequencing used blood, obtained before dendritic cell vaccination. The chain carries TRBV5-1 and TRBJ2-7, with TRBD2 matching over 7 bases. The CDR3 region is CASSPLAESYEQYF. CDR3 nucleotide sequence: TGCGCCAGCAGCCCCCTAGCGGAGTCCTACGAGCAGTACTTC.